This is a list of T cell receptor beta chains from one sample in a study of blood T cell repertoires in COVID-19. Measured with immunoSEQ multiplex PCR; TCRdb has only the in-frame clones, and not every one. The sample carries approximately 210,000 clones, 65% to 90% recorded once. Sequenced input: PBMCs or T cells enriched from blood (not recorded which). The receptor source for this set is a woman in her 50s with acute COVID-19. Each CDR3 is given with its conserved first and last residue. The D gene is left open where the match is weak. Size is stated for part of the rows, as once, few or many counts, or as a class when the clone is expanded.

v_gene	d_gene	j_gene	abundance	CDR3aa	CDR3nt
TRBV11-3	-	TRBJ1-2	-	CASSGGEVGYGYTF	TGTGCCAGCAGCGGAGGGGAGGTGGGCTATGGCTACACCTTC
TRBV7-9	-	TRBJ2-3	-	CASSSPLGLTDTQYF	TGTGCCAGCAGCTCCCCCTTGGGCCTGACAGATACGCAGTATTTT
TRBV7-8	TRBD1	TRBJ2-7	-	CASSTSQGAYEQYF	TGTGCCAGCAGCACGTCCCAGGGGGCCTACGAGCAGTACTTC
TRBV4-1	-	TRBJ2-3	-	CASSQEAGRVRGTQYF	TGCGCCAGCAGCCAAGAAGCCGGCAGGGTAAGGGGTACGCAGTATTTT
TRBV7-2	TRBD1	TRBJ2-7	-	CASSKDRERYEQYF	TGTGCCAGCAGTAAGGACAGGGAGCGCTACGAGCAGTACTTC
TRBV19	-	TRBJ2-2	once	CASSPGRRELTGELFF	TGTGCCAGTAGTCCCGGACGCCGGGAGCTCACCGGGGAGCTGTTTTTT
TRBV28	TRBD1	TRBJ1-5	-	CASSFVGTGGPTQPQHF	TGTGCCAGCAGTTTCGTCGGGACAGGGGGCCCCACTCAGCCCCAGCATTTT
TRBV24-1	TRBD1	TRBJ2-5	once	CATSDYRDRGGETQYF	TGTGCCACCAGTGATTACCGGGACAGGGGAGGGGAGACCCAGTACTTC
TRBV9	TRBD2	TRBJ2-2	-	CASSVEGVRAGVLWEELFF	TGTGCCAGCAGCGTAGAAGGAGTTAGAGCGGGGGTGCTTTGGGAGGAGCTGTTTTTT
TRBV14	-	TRBJ2-1	-	CASSQGAGRTQFF	TGTGCCAGCAGCCAGGGTGCGGGGCGGACGCAGTTCTTC
TRBV19	-	TRBJ1-5	-	CASGGNQPQHF	TGTGCCAGTGGCGGAAATCAGCCCCAGCATTTT
TRBV6-4	TRBD1	TRBJ1-6	-	CASSTGGLGSPLHF	TGTGCCAGCAGTACAGGGGGCTTGGGTTCACCCCTCCACTTT
TRBV11-3	TRBD1	TRBJ1-6	-	CASSSRGSGSPLHF	TGTGCCAGCAGCTCCAGGGGGAGCGGATCACCCCTCCACTTT
TRBV28	-	TRBJ2-3	-	CASSQRQAITDTQYF	TGTGCCAGCAGCCAAAGACAGGCGATCACAGATACGCAGTATTTT
TRBV7-2	TRBD2	TRBJ2-2	-	CASTQSGTINTGELFF	TGTGCCAGCACGCAATCCGGGACTATCAACACCGGGGAGCTGTTTTTT
TRBV19	-	TRBJ2-5	-	CASKAAGLETQYF	TGTGCCAGTAAGGCCGCAGGGCTGGAGACCCAGTACTTC
TRBV14	TRBD2	TRBJ2-7	-	CASSPGGQPTEPGLAVEQYF	TGTGCCAGCAGCCCGGGGGGACAGCCAACGGAACCGGGACTAGCAGTCGAGCAGTACTTC
TRBV19	TRBD1	TRBJ1-1	-	CASSRDSSRNTEAFF	TGTGCCAGTAGTAGGGACAGTTCGAGGAACACTGAAGCTTTCTTT
TRBV7-9	-	TRBJ1-3	-	CASSTGTGNTIYF	TGTGCCAGCAGCACAGGGACGGGAAACACCATATATTTT
TRBV11-3	-	TRBJ1-4	-	CASSLDSFEKLFF	TGTGCCAGCAGCTTAGATTCTTTCGAAAAACTGTTTTTT
TRBV18	TRBD2	TRBJ2-7	once	CASSDWTSGEYEQYF	TGTGCCAGCTCCGACTGGACTAGCGGGGAATACGAGCAGTACTTC
TRBV2	-	TRBJ2-7	-	CASSDGMSYEQYF	TGTGCCAGCAGTGACGGGATGTCCTACGAGCAGTACTTC
TRBV7-3	-	TRBJ2-3	-	CASSPAGRAADTQYF	TGTGCCAGCAGCCCGGCGGGGCGGGCGGCAGATACGCAGTATTTT
TRBV12-5	-	TRBJ1-3	-	CASGKQGFGTIYF	TGTGCTAGTGGAAAACAGGGTTTCGGCACCATATATTTT
TRBV7-9	-	TRBJ1-6	-	CASSLQANSPLHF	TGTGCCAGCAGCTTACAGGCTAATTCACCCCTCCACTTT
TRBV3-1/TRBV3-2	-	TRBJ2-6	-	CASTQLGANVLTF	TGTGCCAGCACGCAACTCGGGGCCAACGTCCTGACTTTC
TRBV19	TRBD1	TRBJ1-1	-	CASSDRGTNTEAFF	TGTGCCAGTAGTGACAGGGGGACGAACACTGAAGCTTTCTTT
TRBV7-2	TRBD1	TRBJ1-6	-	CASSLRQGSSSPLHF	TGTGCCAGCAGCTTGAGACAGGGCTCGTCTTCACCCCTCCACTTT
TRBV7-9	-	TRBJ1-2	-	CASSLEGVYGYTF	TGTGCCAGCAGCTTAGAGGGAGTCTATGGCTACACCTTC
TRBV2	TRBD1	TRBJ2-6	-	CANGDSPTGANVLTF	TGTGCCAACGGGGACAGCCCAACTGGGGCCAACGTCCTGACTTTC
TRBV19	-	TRBJ1-1	many	CASSNTVNTEAFF	TGTGCCAGTAGTAATACAGTGAACACTGAAGCTTTCTTT
TRBV9	-	TRBJ1-2	-	CASSPRGGYGYTF	TGTGCCAGCAGCCCGCGGGGGGGGTATGGCTACACCTTC
TRBV7-2	TRBD2	TRBJ2-3	-	CASSYNGGAGDTQYF	TGTGCCAGCAGCTACAACGGGGGGGCAGGGGATACGCAGTATTTT
TRBV5-1	TRBD1	TRBJ1-1	few	CASSLGRQGEKAFF	TGCGCCAGCAGCTTGGGGCGACAGGGAGAAAAAGCTTTCTTT
TRBV29-1	TRBD2	TRBJ2-3	-	CSVASGSYTDTQYF	TGCAGCGTTGCTAGCGGGAGTTACACAGATACGCAGTATTTT
TRBV7-2	-	TRBJ2-5	once	CASSFWGRTQETQYF	TGTGCCAGCAGCTTTTGGGGGCGCACCCAAGAGACCCAGTACTTC
TRBV18	TRBD2	TRBJ2-3	-	CASSTLGTSGSPTDTQYF	TGTGCCAGCTCAACTCTGGGGACTAGCGGGTCCCCCACAGATACGCAGTATTTT
TRBV12-3/TRBV12-4	-	TRBJ1-6	once	CASSGYDNSPLHF	TGTGCCAGTTCGGGGTATGATAATTCACCCCTCCACTTT
TRBV19	TRBD1	TRBJ1-5	-	CASTRTGYNQPQHF	TGTGCCAGTACCCGGACAGGTTACAATCAGCCCCAGCATTTT
TRBV19	-	TRBJ2-6	-	CASRRQGSGANVLTF	TGTGCCAGTAGAAGGCAGGGATCCGGGGCCAACGTCCTGACTTTC
TRBV28	TRBD2	TRBJ2-7	-	CASSLVGGFSYEQYF	TGTGCCAGCAGTTTGGTCGGGGGGTTTTCCTACGAGCAGTACTTC
TRBV11-2	-	TRBJ1-6	-	CASSFEDSPLHF	TGTGCCAGCAGCTTCGAGGATTCACCCCTCCACTTT
TRBV18	-	TRBJ2-5	-	CASSPAGETQYF	TGTGCCAGCTCACCTGCAGGGGAGACCCAGTACTTC